Described below is a single T cell receptor beta chain sequence and its context. This specimen belongs to a study of PD-L1 blockade in urothelial cancer. Study background: Patients began atezolizumab, 1,200 mg intravenously every 3 weeks, in about 2014.

Germline CDR1 and CDR2: SNHLY and FYNNEI. The V and J ends lost 5 bases and 11 bases respectively, with 21 bases between them. The CDR3 consists of 14 residues. Regarding time point: pretreatment peripheral blood. Patient sample counts ranged from 1 to 8, pretreatment and on-treatment. Every PCR got spiked synthetic TCR analog templates. Measured with immunoSEQ multiplex PCR; TCRdb has only the in-frame clones, and not every one. The table lists 55,000 to 85,000 clones, roughly 84% of them singletons. This sequence originates from a woman in her 70s with urothelial cancer. The sequencing used PBMCs, collected around atezolizumab (anti-PD-L1) treatment. The gene calls are TRBV2 and TRBJ1-1, with D maybe TRBD1 (6 bases). CDR3 in amino acids: CASSPLQGLLEAFF. In nucleotides, the CDR3 is TGTGCCAGCAGTCCTCTACAGGGCCTCCTTGAGGCTTTCTTT.